This T cell receptor (beta chain) was identified during a study of T-cell reconstitution after alpha-beta-depleted transplantation in children. Study-wide points: T-cell counts and diversity at one year post-transplant came mainly from newly produced T cells. Where alpha-beta T cells came from about two months after transplant was reportedly several hundred expanded graft clones.

The V gene lost 10 bases and the J gene lost 7 bases, with 17 bases spanning the gap. The CDR3 spans 13 residues. This clonotype came up many times. Its cognate antigen is unknown. Preparation of the TCRbeta library used unique molecular identifiers. TCRdb reprocessed the PCR reads with MiXCR, giving one entry per CDR3 protein. The sample includes around 670,000 distinct CDR3 sequences, 13% of them seen just once. The sequence was collected from a girl aged 2 to 10 with congenital amegakaryocytic thrombocytopenia, due to receive a stem cell transplant. This material consisted of PBMCs, taken before TCRalphabeta/CD19-depleted stem cell transplant. V and J are TRBV12-3 or TRBV12-4 and TRBJ2-1, with D tentatively TRBD1 or TRBD2 (5 bases each). CDR3 region: CATATSEGNEQFF. The CDR3 DNA follows: TGTGCCACAGCAACTTCTGAGGGGAATGAGCAGTTCTTC.